Sequencing of this TCR beta chain was carried out in a study of shared clonotypes between healthy human individuals. Some clones are missing from TCRdb's copy, which holds only in-frame ones; the method was immunoSEQ multiplex PCR. The profile shows 450,000 to 700,000 clones, 95% of them singletons. Terminally differentiated effector memory CD45RA+ cells were excluded from the naive CD8 cells, which were CD45RO-negative and positively selected for CCR7. Germline-derived CDR1 and CDR2 are GTSNPN and SVGIG (reference sequence). The CDR3 has 13 residues. The sequence came from a woman aged 25 to 45 in good health. Sequencing used naive CD8+ T cells sorted from blood. The chain joins TRBV30 to TRBJ2-5, with 7 bases aligning to TRBD2. The tail of the sequence fits TRBJ2-7 better, so the J call may be wrong. For the CDR3, the DNA is TGTGCCTGGCTTGGGGAGGGCGCCTACGAGCAGTACTTC. Its translation: CAWLGEGAYEQYF.